This TCR beta chain derives from a study of T cell repertoires in cytomegalovirus infection. Study-wide context: CMV infection and matching HLA type were both indicated by public TCR beta signatures. Study conclusions and caveats: Cumulative public TCR beta family frequency identified CMV carriers with the relevant HLA. HLA-C-restricted, CMV-specific TCR beta clonotypes were dominant ex vivo.

With respect to this clonotype: Its antigen remains unknown.

TCRdb used MiXCR to reprocess the reads, holding one entry per CDR3 protein. The sample lists fewer than 1,000,000 distinct CDR3 sequences, roughly 31% occurring once. Sample: cultured CD8+ T cells from PBMCs, taken from culture after CMV antigen stimulation. This TCR was recovered from a human donor in good health (CMV status not recorded). Some clones in this sample may be carry-over from other donors' samples.

CDR3 DNA: TGTGCCAGCAGCGCGCAGGCAGCAACTAATGAAAAACTGTTTTTT. Its protein is CASSAQAATNEKLFF. The gene calls are TRBV9 and TRBJ1-4; no reliable D call. This CDR3 is built from 15 residues. Trimming stripped 3 bases from V and 0 bases from J, with 9 bases between. Germline-derived CDR1 and CDR2 are SGDLS and YYNGEE.